These 5 T cell receptor beta chains were sequenced from one sample in a study of blood T cell repertoires in COVID-19. Data came from immunoSEQ multiplex PCR; TCRdb stores just in-frame clones and leaves some out. The sample records about 340,000 clones, about 86% being singletons. The sample taken for sequencing was PBMCs or T cells enriched from blood (not recorded which). The receptors here all came from a woman in her forties with acute COVID-19.

This sequence joins TRBV4-1 and TRBJ2-3; D possibly corresponds to TRBD1 (6 bases). The CDR3 consists of 13 residues. V lost 2 bases to trimming and J lost 11 bases, with 14 bases between them. In germline, CDR1 is MGHRA, CDR2 YSYEKL. The CDR3 sequence is CASSQLYRDEQYF. DNA of the CDR3: TGCGCCAGCAGCCAACTCTACAGGGACGAGCAGTATTTT.

This chain links TRBV4-1 with TRBJ2-3; D not resolved. Germline CDR1 and CDR2: MGHRA and YSYEKL. The CDR3 is 14 residues long. V dropped 1 base and J dropped 4 bases, with 9 bases sitting between them. The CDR3 is CASSQVELADTQYF. In DNA form, the CDR3 reads TGCGCCAGCAGCCAAGTTGAATTAGCAGATACGCAGTATTTT.

The gene calls are TRBV3-1 (or the pseudogene TRBV3-2) and TRBJ2-2, with 9 bases fitting TRBD1. This CDR3 comprises 14 residues. Per germline, CDR1 LGHDT and CDR2 YNNKEL (reference sequence). Unmatched junction bases numbered 8, after V lost 8 bases and J lost 7 bases. The CDR3 sequence: CASGWTGAGGELFF. DNA for the CDR3: TGTGCCAGCGGATGGACAGGGGCAGGCGGGGAGCTGTTTTTT.

The rearrangement links TRBV19 to TRBJ1-1; no clear D gene. Germline V gene sequence: CDR1 LNHDA, CDR2 SQIVND (reference sequence). This CDR3 comprises 14 residues. The V gene lost 8 bases and the J gene lost 2 bases, with 15 bases spanning the gap. CDR3 bases: TGTGCCAGTGCTGCGGAGGTCTCTAACACTGAAGCTTTCTTT. This sequence encodes CASAAEVSNTEAFF.

The genes are TRBV9 and TRBJ1-3; D is ambiguous. The V gene lost 4 bases and the J gene lost 0 bases, with 14 bases spanning the gap. CDR3 length: 16 amino acids. Germline assignment: CDR1 SGDLS and CDR2 YYNGEE. The CDR3 bases are TGTGCCAGCAGCCCTACTGGGAGTAACTCTGGAAACACCATATATTTT. Its protein is CASSPTGSNSGNTIYF. The whole variable domain, remainder taken from reference TRBV9 and TRBJ1-3, is DSGVTQTPKHLITATGQRVTLRCSPRSGDLSVYWYQQSLDQGLQFLIQYYNGEERAKGNILERFSAQQFPDLHSELNLSSLELGDSALYFCASSPTGSNSGNTIYFGEGSWLTVV.